This TCR beta chain was identified in a study of regulatory T cells in long-lasting Graves disease (dated by TCRdb to the early 2020s). With regard to the full study: Patients with newly diagnosed Graves' disease had been on antithyroid drugs for under 3 months. Patients with persistent Graves' disease were compared with patients with newly diagnosed Graves' disease using TCR sequencing and RNA sequencing of peripheral blood. The study was conducted in China and was registered as a clinical trial. A total of around 35 samples underwent TCR sequencing, from 13 patients with persistent Graves' disease and some 20 patients with newly diagnosed Graves' disease.

Library prep was done by multiplex PCR. The sample was run on an Illumina HiSeq 4000. CDR3 regions were amplified by Arm-PCR with iRepertoire HTBI primers to construct TCR beta libraries. Gel purification was performed on PCR products prior to sequencing. The original methods were these. A total of 62 TRBV and approximately 13 TRBJ segments were identified across samples and were used for gene usage analysis of CDR3 amino acid clonotypes. COPE and FqMerger were used to merge filtered high-quality paired reads into contigs. BLAST was used to align contigs to the IMGT TRBV, TRBD and TRBJ reference genes, and CDR3 was defined following IMGT. Any clonotype with a frequency above 0.1% was counted as a highly expanded clone. Shannon entropy was used to measure repertoire diversity, and the Gini coefficient was used to measure V-J evenness. Clonotypes shared by more than one individual were considered public. The public reads were reanalyzed by TCRdb: fastp trimming at Q25, MiXCR alignment, in-frame beta chains only. All rows with the same CDR3 protein become a single entry with the most common DNA and genes. Here the V and J calls rest on TCRdb's processing, not on the authors' analysis. This sample comprises hundreds of thousands of distinct CDR3 sequences, 15% to 20% of them detected only once. About 17% of the sample lies in the top ten.

Study-wide conclusions, independent of this receptor: Compared with newly diagnosed patients, patients with persistent Graves' disease had lower TCR Shannon entropy and fewer highly expanded clones, which suggests clonal expansion. A larger number of public clonotypes was shared among persistent patients (under 3,000) than among newly diagnosed patients (roughly 930). The small sample size was acknowledged by the authors as a limitation that may reduce accuracy. Only the TCR beta chain was sequenced and analyzed. Preferential use of TRBV28, TRBJ1-2 and TRBJ2-5 was observed in persistent disease, whereas TRBV20-1 and TRBJ2-1 were favored in newly diagnosed disease. The study examined only peripheral blood because the primary lesion, thyroid tissue, could not be accessed.

For this clonotype: The antigen this receptor binds is unknown. One base away there is no much larger clone; base qualities are not given.

As encoded in the germline V gene, CDR1 is SGDLS while CDR2 is YYNGEE. From its cysteine to its phenylalanine, the CDR3 spans 14 amino acids. This entry keeps only the CDR3 DNA: 42 bases, framed from base 1. The trim is 3 bases for V and 0 bases for J, with a gap of 9 bases between the germline ends. The time point label, as the study defines it: newly diagnosed GD, antithyroid drugs for less than 3 months. For both TCR sequencing and RNA sequencing, RNA was extracted from PBMCs using TRIzol. Graves' disease was diagnosed according to American Thyroid Association guidelines. Patients were recruited from an endocrinology department in Xi'an, China. Each patient gave around 9.2 milliliters of peripheral blood, collected in an EDTA anticoagulant tube. PBMCs were isolated by Ficoll Paque Plus density gradient separation without further T cell sorting. An Agilent 2100 Bioanalyzer and agarose gel were used to check RNA quality, and a NanoDrop 2000 was used to measure RNA concentration.

This sample was also put to use in a study of T cells in Graves' hyperthyroidism and ophthalmopathy. The second paper further reports: A patient counted as having stable Graves' hyperthyroidism if no progression to ophthalmopathy occurred over 18 months of follow-up. Hyperthyroidism patients were newly diagnosed, had a disease duration of under 2 months, and were aged 18 to 65 years. Exclusion was applied to patients with uncontrolled infections, other autoimmune diseases, pregnancy or lactation. Diagnoses relied on clinical symptoms, serum thyroxine and TRAb, thyroid ultrasound and orbital computed tomography. The TCR CDR3 was subjected to a first round of RT-PCR using the HTBI primer set and the Qiagen OneStep RT-PCR kit. Blood samples also contained most of the expanded thyroid clonotypes (frequency above 0.001), which suggests that blood repertoires may reflect thyroid immune responses. Ophthalmopathy was separated from stable hyperthyroidism by a 13 V-J signature model, with over 85% sensitivity and about 81% specificity obtained in cross-validation and 80%/75% obtained in testing. In validation, the model predicted progression to ophthalmopathy a median of about 6.5 months before onset, with over 60% sensitivity and about 72% specificity. A discovery cohort of about 96 patients, approximately 45 with Graves' ophthalmopathy and more than 55 with stable Graves' hyperthyroidism, was used to find distinguishing TCR V-J signatures. Whether ophthalmopathy could be predicted prospectively was tested in an independent validation cohort made up of some 20 hyperthyroidism patients plus 17 patients who later progressed to ophthalmopathy. The approximately 100 discovery patients were randomly divided into training and test sets at a 7:3 ratio. In addition, the study compared T-cell repertoires in thyroid tissue and in blood from 6 or 7 Graves' hyperthyroidism patients. Following sampling, methimazole starting at 30 mg daily was given to hyperthyroidism patients, and high-dose intravenous methylprednisolone was given to ophthalmopathy patients. Libraries were constructed in a second round of multiplex PCR, after which size selection and purification were performed. Sequencing of the libraries was done on an Illumina HiSeq2000 using paired-end 100 bp reads. Raw data were processed with SOAPnuke, discarding reads with adapters, uncalled bases, mean Phred below 15, or no exact constant-primer or identifier match. COPE v1.2.5 was used to merge high-quality paired reads, and clonotypes were defined as unique nucleotide sequences. MiTCR v1.1 was used to align the clonotypes against IMGT TRBV, TRBD and TRBJ reference segments. Only V-J combinations with frequency above 0.0001, covering 98% to 99.2% of repertoires, were analysed. The TCS score was defined as the ratio of F50 (clonal expansion) to E x V (chaos), calculated using BLOSUM62-based TCRdist between CDR3 peptides within each V-J. Welch's t-statistics and random forest reduced roughly 540 V-J features to about 13, which were used in a naive Bayes classifier (R e1071). No statistical method was used to set the sample size in advance, and investigators knew the group allocation. TCR Vbeta CDR3 sequencing of fewer than 150 peripheral blood samples (over 40 ophthalmopathy, about 80 hyperthyroidism and approximately 17 progressor patients) is reported in the paper.

This receptor was obtained from a woman under 40 with Graves disease. Donor details come from another sample of the same person, matched by shared clones. The sample consisted of peripheral blood mononuclear cells (PBMCs), taken at new diagnosis, from a patient treated with antithyroid drugs. This sequence uses TRBV9 and TRBJ1-1, with the D gene call left open. This receptor carries the CDR3 CASSAAQMNTEAFF. The bases are TGTGCCAGCAGCGCGGCGCAGATGAACACTGAAGCTTTCTTT.